This is a list of T cell receptor beta chains from one sample in a study of control samples from healthy donors and cancer patients. Here immunoSEQ multiplex PCR was the method, and the copy in TCRdb shows in-frame clones only, minus some. The sample yields 160,000 or so clones, less than 95% seen once. Sequencing was performed on PBMCs. These receptors were collected from a man aged 55 to 70 with colorectal cancer. CDR3s include the opening cysteine and the closing phenylalanine or tryptophan. A D gene is named only where the DNA matches it firmly. The size field is filled for only some rows; it gives once, few, many or a size class.

>TRBJ2-7|few|-|TRBV7-2
TGTGCCAGCAGCCCCCAGGCAGACGGCGAGCAGTACTTC
CASSPQADGEQYF
>TRBJ2-3|-|TRBD2|TRBV24-1
TGTGCCACCAGTGATCCCTCGGGACTAGCGGGGGTCACAGATACGCAGTATTTT
CATSDPSGLAGVTDTQYF
>TRBJ1-1|-|-|TRBV28
TGTGCCAGCAGACGTATGAACACTGAAGCTTTCTTT
CASRRMNTEAFF
>TRBJ1-4|-|-|TRBV9
TGTGCCAGCAGCCGGGACGGACAACCTAATGAAAAACTGTTTTTT
CASSRDGQPNEKLFF
>TRBJ1-3|-|TRBD1|TRBV30
TGTGCCCGAAGCACACAGGGGAGCTCTGGAAACACCATATATTTT
CARSTQGSSGNTIYF
>TRBJ1-4|-|-|TRBV7-9
TGTGCCAGCAGCTTTGGGGCAGCCAGAACTAATGAAAAACTGTTTTTT
CASSFGAARTNEKLFF
>TRBJ1-2|-|-|TRBV30
TGTGCCTGGAGTGTGGAGTCGGGCTACACCTTC
CAWSVESGYTF
>TRBJ1-1|-|TRBD1|TRBV6-5
TGTGCCAGCAGTACAGGGGATGAAGCTTTCTTT
CASSTGDEAFF
>TRBJ1-6|once|TRBD1|TRBV10-1
TGCGCCAACCGCCGGGACAGGGGTTCACCCCTCCACTTT
CANRRDRGSPLHF
>TRBJ2-7|-|-|TRBV5-4
TGTGCCAGCAGCTTGGCCAGGGCCCCCTACGAGCAGTACTTC
CASSLARAPYEQYF
>TRBJ1-4|-|-|TRBV18
TGTGCCAGCTCACCATTGGGGGAACCAACTAATGAAAAACTGTTTTTT
CASSPLGEPTNEKLFF
>TRBJ2-2|-|-|TRBV7-6
TGTGCCAGCAGCTTGGTACAGGGAAACACCGGGGAGCTGTTTTTT
CASSLVQGNTGELFF
>TRBJ2-6|-|-|TRBV3-1/TRBV3-2
TGTGCCAGCAGCCAAGATAACTCTGGGGCCAACGTCCTGACTTTC
CASSQDNSGANVLTF
>TRBJ2-2|-|-|TRBV4-2
TGTGCCAGCAGCCAAGGCATAAATCAGAACACCGGGGAGCTGTTTTTT
CASSQGINQNTGELFF
>TRBJ2-5|-|-|TRBV5-1
TGCGCCAGCAGCTTGGAACATTTCCAAGAGACCCAGTACTTC
CASSLEHFQETQYF
>TRBJ2-2|-|-|TRBV30
TGTGCCTGGAGTATTAGGAGGGGCCGGGGCGGGGAGCTGTTTTTT
CAWSIRRGRGGELFF
>TRBJ2-1|-|TRBD2|TRBV7-2
TGTGCCAGCAGCATGGGACTCGCGGGGGGGCGGGAGCAGTTCTTC
CASSMGLAGGREQFF
>TRBJ1-2|-|TRBD1|TRBV5-1
TGCGCCAGCAGCGTGACAGGGGGGGACAGCTACACCTTC
CASSVTGGDSYTF